The 28 T cell receptor beta chains listed next were all sequenced from one sample in a study of OX40 agonist ivuxolimab in advanced cancers. Measured with immunoSEQ multiplex PCR; TCRdb has only the in-frame clones, and not every one. The sample lists fewer than 85,000 clones, more than 90% occurring once. The material was CD4+ or CD8+ T cells sorted from blood, obtained in a trial of the OX40 agonist ivuxolimab. These receptors were obtained from an adult with an advanced solid tumor such as melanoma, head and neck, liver or kidney cancer.

On this clone itself: Other DNA sequences in the same sample also yield this CDR3. The rearrangement joins TRBV5-1 to TRBJ2-1, with 12 bases lining up with TRBD2. Germline CDR1 reads SGHRS; CDR2 reads YFSETQ. This CDR3 has 15 amino acids. J gave up 5 bases and V 0 bases, and 0 bases lay outside the gene matches. The CDR3 sequence is CASSLGLAGDNEQFF. The CDR3 DNA sequence: TGCGCCAGCAGCTTGGGACTAGCGGGGGACAATGAGCAGTTCTTC.

The chain is built from TRBV21-1 and TRBJ1-6. TRBV21-1 is a pseudogene locus. The CDR3 loop spans 9 amino acids. In DNA form, the CDR3 reads TGTGCCAGTCGGTCTTCCGTCCACTTT. Protein product: CASRSSVHF.

The V call is TRBV9, the J call TRBJ1-6, with a weak D call TRBD1 (5 bases). Germline-derived CDR1 and CDR2 are SGDLS and YYNGEE. V was clipped by 0 bases and J by 12 bases, with 22 bases between them. CDR3 size: 17 residues. CDR3 amino acids: CASSVARLEGPWEPLHF. The CDR3, as DNA: TGTGCCAGCAGCGTAGCGAGGTTGGAGGGGCCCTGGGAACCCCTCCACTTT.

This clone turned up a few times. The CDR3 nucleotides are TGTGCCAGCAGTTACACTAGCGGGGGGCCGAACAATGAGCAGTTCTTC. Its translation: CASSYTSGGPNNEQFF. The rearrangement links TRBV6-5 to TRBJ2-1; the match to TRBD2 covers 12 bases. Trimming cost V 2 bases and J 5 bases; bases outside gene matches: 4. The germline V gene has CDR1 MNHEY and CDR2 SVGAGI. The CDR3 is 16 amino acids.

The rearrangement uses TRBV7-8 and TRBJ2-2, with D tentatively TRBD1 (6 bases). CDR3 size: 15 residues. The V gene lost 5 bases and the J gene lost 5 bases, with 15 bases spanning the gap. Germline CDR1 and CDR2: SGHVS and FQNEAQ. CDR3 nucleotides: TGTGCCAGCAGCATTACAGGGTGGTTAACCGGGGAGCTGTTTTTT. Encoded protein: CASSITGWLTGELFF.

The chain carries TRBV4-1 and TRBJ1-4; a possible D gene is TRBD1 (6 bases). The CDR3 runs to 14 residues. The germline V gene has CDR1 MGHRA and CDR2 YSYEKL. Trimming took off 5 bases at V and 4 bases at J, with 11 bases between the two ends. The CDR3 DNA follows: TGCGCCAGCAGCTCGAGGGGGGATAATGAAAAACTGTTTTTT. Translation gives CASSSRGDNEKLFF.

This chain connects TRBV27 to TRBJ2-7; possible D gene TRBD1, 5 bases. CDR3 length equals 15 residues. The V and J ends lost 6 bases and 5 bases respectively, with 20 bases between them. Germline V lookup: CDR1 MNHEY, CDR2 SMNVEV (reference sequence). CDR3 sequence: CASSEVGQGSDEQYF. The DNA of the CDR3 is TGTGCCAGCAGCGAAGTGGGGCAGGGTTCCGACGAGCAGTACTTC.

In DNA, the CDR3 is TGTGCCAGCAGCCATAGGGGAGACAATCAGCCCCAGCATTTT. Protein: CASSHRGDNQPQHF. The rearrangement links TRBV14 to TRBJ1-5; possible D gene TRBD1, 5 bases. CDR3 length: 14 amino acids. Germline V gene sequence: CDR1 SGHDN, CDR2 FVKESK. V lost 3 bases and J 3 bases, leaving 9 bases between the germline ends. Supplemented by reference TRBV14 and TRBJ1-5, the full variable domain reads EAGVTQFPSHSVIEKGQTVTLRCDPISGHDNLYWYRRVMGKEIKFLLHFVKESKQDESGMPNNRFLAERTGGTYSTLKVQPAELEDSGVYFCASSHRGDNQPQHFGDGTRLSIL.

The CDR3 region has the DNA TGTGCCAGCAGCTTCCCTACAGTCCGTACGCAGTATTTT. Its protein product is CASSFPTVRTQYF. J is TRBJ2-3 and V is TRBV7-2; D is uncertain. The CDR3 covers 13 residues. Germline CDR1 and CDR2: SGHTA and FQGNSA. Trimming took off 3 bases at V and 8 bases at J, with 12 bases between the two ends.

The chain combines TRBV19 with TRBJ2-5, with 12 nucleotides matching TRBD2. The germline gives CDR1 LNHDA, CDR2 SQIVND (reference sequence). Trimming at V came to 2 bases and at J to 0 bases, leaving 7 bases not matched to a gene. This CDR3 has 18 amino acids. The CDR3 DNA follows: TGTGCCAGTAGTATAACGAGAACTAGCGGGGGGTACCAAGAGACCCAGTACTTC. Its protein is CASSITRTSGGYQETQYF.

This chain uses TRBV7-9 with TRBJ2-7; TRBD2 matches at 8 bases. Germline assignment: CDR1 SEHNR and CDR2 FQNEAQ (reference sequence). The CDR3 is 14 amino acids. V lost 5 bases and J lost 1; bases outside the gene matches: 4. CDR3 bases: TGTGCCAGCAGCCCTCGGGAGGGTTCCTACGAGCAGTACTTC. It is translated as CASSPREGSYEQYF. The full variable domain, with the rest looked up from reference TRBV7-9 and TRBJ2-7, is DTGVSQNPRHKITKRGQNVTFRCDPISEHNRLYWYRQTLGQGPEFLTYFQNEAQLEKSRLLSDRFSAERPKGSFSTLEIQRTEQGDSAMYLCASSPREGSYEQYFGPGTRLTVT.

The chain links TRBV6-1 to TRBJ1-2, with a possible D match to TRBD1 (5 bases). The CDR3 runs to 14 residues. Trimming took 2 bases from V and 4 from J, leaving 11 bases between them. In germline, CDR1 is MNHNS, CDR2 SASEGT. The CDR3 is CASSESGAAYGYTF. The CDR3 nucleotides read TGTGCCAGCAGTGAAAGTGGGGCAGCCTATGGCTACACCTTC.

As regards this clone: At one end, the junction sequence differs from germline, possibly due to a read error. The V gene is TRBV10-3, the J gene TRBJ1-2; tentative D call: TRBD1 (6 bases). There are 15 residues in the CDR3. Germline V gene sequence: CDR1 ENHRY, CDR2 SYGVKD. This CDR3 is CASSVGRTGNDGYTF. The CDR3 DNA reads TGTGCCAGCAGTGTAGGGAGAACAGGGAACGATGGCTACACCTTC.

The chain carries TRBV11-2 and TRBJ2-3; 11 bases are shared with TRBD2. V lost 7 bases and J lost 9; bases outside the gene matches: 6. CDR3 size: 13 residues. Looked up from germline, CDR1 is SGHAT and CDR2 is FQNNGV. The CDR3 loop is CASTGTSGKTQYF. For the CDR3, the DNA is TGTGCCAGCACGGGGACTAGCGGAAAAACGCAGTATTTT.

V gene TRBV11-2 combines with J gene TRBJ2-7; D ambiguous. V was clipped by 1 base and J by 3 bases, with 7 bases between them. Per germline, CDR1 SGHAT and CDR2 FQNNGV. This CDR3 has 13 residues. CDR3 sequence reads: CASSLAVIYEQYF. In DNA, the CDR3 is TGTGCCAGCAGCTTAGCCGTAATCTACGAGCAGTACTTC.

This rearrangement joins TRBV27 to TRBJ2-7, with 8 nucleotides matching TRBD1. Looked up from germline, CDR1 is MNHEY and CDR2 is SMNVEV (reference sequence). The CDR3 contains 16 residues. The J segment lost 2 bases and the V segment lost 5 bases, leaving 11 bases of the junction unmatched. CDR3 nucleotide sequence: TGTGCCAGCAGTAGCTTACCGGGACAGGACACCTACGAGCAGTACTTC. It codes for CASSSLPGQDTYEQYF.

The V gene is TRBV4-3, the J gene TRBJ2-7; tentatively, D is TRBD2 (7 bases). CDR3 length: 16 amino acids. CDR1 is LGHNA and CDR2 is YSLEER in the germline V gene. Trimming stripped 0 bases from V and 0 bases from J, with 12 bases between. The CDR3 nucleotides read TGCGCCAGCAGCCAAGATCGGCGGGGGCCCTCCTACGAGCAGTACTTC. It specifies CASSQDRRGPSYEQYF.

This clone is a singleton in its sample. This sequence joins TRBV7-9 and TRBJ2-5; 12 nucleotides align to TRBD2. CDR1 and CDR2 from the germline V gene are SEHNR and FQNEAQ (reference sequence). Trimming cost V 5 bases and J 2 bases; bases outside gene matches: 3. The CDR3 is 15 residues long. The CDR3 loop reads CASSPTSGGQETQYF. The CDR3 DNA reads as TGTGCCAGCAGCCCGACTAGCGGGGGACAAGAGACCCAGTACTTC. The entire variable domain, with the rest obtained from reference TRBV7-9 and TRBJ2-5, is as follows: DTGVSQNPRHKITKRGQNVTFRCDPISEHNRLYWYRQTLGQGPEFLTYFQNEAQLEKSRLLSDRFSAERPKGSFSTLEIQRTEQGDSAMYLCASSPTSGGQETQYFGPGTRLLVL.

The chain joins TRBV9 to TRBJ2-5; no clear D gene. V was trimmed by 2 bases and J by 2 bases, leaving 10 bases between them. The CDR3 has 14 amino acids. Germline loops: CDR1 SGDLS, CDR2 YYNGEE. The CDR3 here is CASSVGWGQETQYF. Written as DNA, the CDR3 is TGTGCCAGCAGCGTGGGGTGGGGACAAGAGACCCAGTACTTC.

This chain connects TRBV7-8 to TRBJ1-2; D remains ambiguous. Per germline, CDR1 SGHVS and CDR2 FQNEAQ. V was trimmed by 2 bases and J by 4 bases, leaving 14 bases between them. The CDR3 length is 15 residues. Here the CDR3 reads CASSLTPLYGYGYTF. In DNA form, the CDR3 reads TGTGCCAGCAGCTTAACCCCCCTCTACGGCTATGGCTACACCTTC.

The chain has TRBV7-2 and TRBJ2-7, with TRBD2 identical over 9 bases. Unmatched junction bases numbered 3, after V lost 3 bases and J lost 3 bases. The CDR3 is made up of 14 amino acids. The germline V gene has CDR1 SGHTA and CDR2 FQGNSA. CDR3 coding DNA: TGTGCCAGCAGCTTTAGCGGGGGCCTCTACGAGCAGTACTTC. Translated, it gives CASSFSGGLYEQYF.

CDR3 sequence (DNA): TGTGCCAGCACCCGGACCCCGGGTGGGGCAGATACGCAGTATTTT. Protein sequence: CASTRTPGGADTQYF. The genes are TRBV6-1 and TRBJ2-3, with D uncertain. Germline CDR1 reads MNHNS; CDR2 reads SASEGT. The CDR3 has 15 amino acids. Deletions cut 7 bases from V and 4 bases from J, with 18 bases between.

The chain combines TRBV4-1 with TRBJ2-7, with D possibly TRBD1 on 6 matching bases. CDR3 length: 14 residues. CDR1 and CDR2 (germline): MGHRA, YSYEKL. The germline V and J ends were trimmed by 3 bases and 3 bases, with 12 bases remaining between them. CDR3 nucleotide sequence: TGCGCCAGCAGCCAGGGGACAAGCATCTACGAGCAGTACTTC. Amino acids: CASSQGTSIYEQYF.

The gene calls are TRBV27 and TRBJ1-2, with D unresolved. The CDR3 spans 13 residues. With 3 bases removed from V and 2 bases from J, the gap between germline ends came to 7 bases. Looked up from germline, CDR1 is MNHEY and CDR2 is SMNVEV (reference sequence). CDR3 nucleotides: TGTGCCAGCAGTTTCGCCAGGAACTATGGCTACACCTTC. Translating gives CASSFARNYGYTF.

The chain has TRBV27 and TRBJ2-3; 10 positions agree with TRBD2. Unmatched junction bases numbered 2, after V lost 3 bases and J lost 5 bases. The CDR3 consists of 14 residues. Germline CDR1 reads MNHEY; CDR2 reads SMNVEV (reference sequence). This CDR3 reads CASSFLAGEDTQYF. The CDR3 DNA reads as TGTGCCAGCAGTTTCCTAGCGGGGGAAGATACGCAGTATTTT.

The chain recombines TRBV2 with TRBJ2-3; the D call may be TRBD1 or TRBD2 (5 bases each). The CDR3 is 17 amino acids. CDR1 SNHLY and CDR2 FYNNEI come from the germline V gene. Trimming stripped 0 bases from V and 9 bases from J, with 22 bases between. CDR3 protein: CASSEAPRDLLGTTQYF. DNA for the CDR3: TGTGCCAGCAGTGAAGCGCCCAGGGACCTTCTGGGGACGACGCAGTATTTT.

This clone was detected a few times. The genes are TRBV28 and TRBJ2-3; D perhaps matches TRBD2 (6 bases). Trimming pared 3 bases from V and 1 base from J, leaving 8 bases between. Germline lookup yields CDR1 MDHEN and CDR2 SYDVKM. The CDR3 covers 14 residues. The CDR3 DNA reads as TGTGCCAGCAGTTTCGTAGCGGGCACAGATACGCAGTATTTT. The encoded protein is CASSFVAGTDTQYF.

CDR3 loop: CASSYGGHLNTEAFF. Written as DNA, the CDR3 is TGTGCCAGCAGTTACGGGGGACACCTGAACACTGAAGCTTTCTTT. The chain has TRBV6-6 and TRBJ1-1; a possible D gene is TRBD1 (6 bases). The CDR3 spans 15 residues. CDR1 MNHNY and CDR2 SVGAGI come from the germline V gene (reference sequence). Trimming left V 2 bases short and J 0 bases short, with 10 bases between.